This T cell receptor (beta chain) was obtained from a study of T cell responses to AZD1222 COVID-19 vaccine. Only one count was recorded for this clone. The target antigen is unknown. Regarding the study as a whole: Reportedly, close to half of spike-specific TCRs are directed against unmutated variant regions. Seropositive AZD1222 recipients at baseline numbered only 6 or 7.

Measured with immunoSEQ multiplex PCR; TCRdb has only the in-frame clones, and not every one. The top ten clones hold about 9.4% of a sample with around 50,000 clones, under 90% of them seen once. The CDR3 consists of 13 residues. From germline, CDR1 is LNHDA and CDR2 SQIVND (reference sequence). V lost 7 bases and J 6 bases, leaving 15 bases between the germline ends. The source was peripheral blood, collected on day 0 of AZD1222 vaccination. The sequence was collected from an adult in good health. The chain employs TRBV19 and TRBJ1-1, with TRBD1 as a possible D gene (5 bases). CDR3 sequence reads: CASTRRGIAEAFF. In nucleotides, the CDR3 is TGTGCCAGTACCAGGAGGGGTATCGCTGAAGCTTTCTTT.